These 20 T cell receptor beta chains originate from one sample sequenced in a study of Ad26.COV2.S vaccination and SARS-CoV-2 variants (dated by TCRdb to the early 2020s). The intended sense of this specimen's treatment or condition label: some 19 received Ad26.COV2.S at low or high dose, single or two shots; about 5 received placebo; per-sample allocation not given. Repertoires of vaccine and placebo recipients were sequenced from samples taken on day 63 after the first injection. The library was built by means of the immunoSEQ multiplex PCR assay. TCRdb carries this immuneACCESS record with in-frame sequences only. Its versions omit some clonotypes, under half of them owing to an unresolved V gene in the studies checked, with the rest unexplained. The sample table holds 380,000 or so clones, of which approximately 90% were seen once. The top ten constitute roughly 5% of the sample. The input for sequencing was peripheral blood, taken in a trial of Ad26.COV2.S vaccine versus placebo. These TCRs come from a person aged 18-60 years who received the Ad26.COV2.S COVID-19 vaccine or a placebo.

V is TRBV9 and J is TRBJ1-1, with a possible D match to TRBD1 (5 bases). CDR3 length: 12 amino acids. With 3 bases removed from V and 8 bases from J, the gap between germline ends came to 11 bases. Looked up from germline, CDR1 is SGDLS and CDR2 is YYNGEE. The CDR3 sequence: CASSGHGQEAFF. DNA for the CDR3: TGTGCCAGCAGCGGCCACGGACAAGAAGCTTTCTTT.

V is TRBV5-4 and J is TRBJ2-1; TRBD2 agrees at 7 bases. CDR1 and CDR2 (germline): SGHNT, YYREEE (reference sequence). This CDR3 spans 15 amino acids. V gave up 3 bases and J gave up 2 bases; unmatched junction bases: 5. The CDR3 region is CASSSPSGTYNEQFF. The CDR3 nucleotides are TGTGCCAGCAGCTCTCCTAGCGGTACCTACAATGAGCAGTTCTTC.

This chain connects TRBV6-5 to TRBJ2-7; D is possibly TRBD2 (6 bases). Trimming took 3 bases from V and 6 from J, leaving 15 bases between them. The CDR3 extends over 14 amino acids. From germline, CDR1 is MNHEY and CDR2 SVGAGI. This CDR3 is CASSYNGGSLEQYF. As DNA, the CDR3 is TGTGCCAGCAGTTATAACGGAGGGTCTCTCGAGCAGTACTTC.

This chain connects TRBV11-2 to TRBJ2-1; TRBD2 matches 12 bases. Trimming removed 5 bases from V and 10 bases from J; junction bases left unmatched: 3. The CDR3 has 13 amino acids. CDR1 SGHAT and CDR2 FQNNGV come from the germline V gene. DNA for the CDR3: TGTGCCAGCAGCCCTAGCGGGGGGGCGGAGCAGTTCTTC. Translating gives CASSPSGGAEQFF.

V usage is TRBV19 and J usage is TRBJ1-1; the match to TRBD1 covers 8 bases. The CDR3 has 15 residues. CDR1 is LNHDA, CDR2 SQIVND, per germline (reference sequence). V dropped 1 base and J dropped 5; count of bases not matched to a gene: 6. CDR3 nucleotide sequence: TGTGCCAGTAGTATAGTATCCAGGGGGCGGACTGAAGCTTTCTTT. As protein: CASSIVSRGRTEAFF.

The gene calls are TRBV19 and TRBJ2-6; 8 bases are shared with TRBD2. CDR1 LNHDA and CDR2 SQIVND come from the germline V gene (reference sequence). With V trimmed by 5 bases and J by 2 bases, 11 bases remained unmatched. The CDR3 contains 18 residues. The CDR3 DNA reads TGTGCCAGTAGTCCATTCGGGACTAGGGCCCCTGGGGCCAACGTCCTGACTTTC. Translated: CASSPFGTRAPGANVLTF.

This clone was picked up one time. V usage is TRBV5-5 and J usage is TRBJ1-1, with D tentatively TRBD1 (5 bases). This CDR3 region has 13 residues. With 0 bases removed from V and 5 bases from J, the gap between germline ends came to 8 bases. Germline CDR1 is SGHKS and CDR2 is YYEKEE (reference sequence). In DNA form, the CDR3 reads TGTGCCAGCAGCTTGGATTGGGGGACTGAAGCTTTCTTT. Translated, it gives CASSLDWGTEAFF.

The CDR3: CASSPRLGSSYNEQFF. As DNA, the CDR3 is TGTGCCAGCAGCCCCCGCCTAGGGAGCTCCTACAATGAGCAGTTCTTC. The chain employs TRBV11-2 and TRBJ2-1, with D perhaps matching TRBD2 (5 bases). This CDR3 contains 16 residues. The V gene's germline CDR1 is SGHAT and CDR2 FQNNGV. Deletions cut 5 bases from V and 0 bases from J, with 14 bases between.

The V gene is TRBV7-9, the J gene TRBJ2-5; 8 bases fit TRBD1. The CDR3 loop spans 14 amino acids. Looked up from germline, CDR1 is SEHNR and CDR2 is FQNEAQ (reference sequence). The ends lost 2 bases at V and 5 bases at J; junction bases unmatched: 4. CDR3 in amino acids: CASSLWSGGETQYF. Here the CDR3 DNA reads TGTGCCAGCAGCTTATGGTCAGGGGGCGAGACCCAGTACTTC.

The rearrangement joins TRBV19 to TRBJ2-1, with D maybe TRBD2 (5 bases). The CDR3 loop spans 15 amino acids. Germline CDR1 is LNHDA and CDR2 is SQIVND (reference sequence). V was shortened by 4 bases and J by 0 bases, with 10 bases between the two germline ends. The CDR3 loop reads CASSTRRTSYNEQFF. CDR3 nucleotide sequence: TGTGCCAGTAGTACCCGGAGGACCTCCTACAATGAGCAGTTCTTC.

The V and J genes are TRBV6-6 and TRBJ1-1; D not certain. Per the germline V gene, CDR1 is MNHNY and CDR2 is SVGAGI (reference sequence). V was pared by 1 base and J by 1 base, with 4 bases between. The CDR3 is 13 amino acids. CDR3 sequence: CASSYLANTEAFF. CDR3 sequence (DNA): TGTGCCAGCAGTTACTTGGCGAACACTGAAGCTTTCTTT.

DNA of the CDR3: TGTGCCAGCAGTCGCAGACAGGGGAGGGAAAAACTGTTTTTT. Its protein is CASSRRQGREKLFF. The rearrangement links TRBV6-6 to TRBJ1-4; 8 nucleotides line up with TRBD1. V shed 5 bases, J shed 8 bases, and the junction held 7 bases outside the gene matches. Germline V gives CDR1 MNHNY, CDR2 SVGAGI (reference sequence). This CDR3 is 14 amino acids long.

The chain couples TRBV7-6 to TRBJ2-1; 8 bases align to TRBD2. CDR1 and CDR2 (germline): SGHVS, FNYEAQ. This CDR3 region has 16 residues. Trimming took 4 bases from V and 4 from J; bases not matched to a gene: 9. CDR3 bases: TGTGCCAGCAGCTCCAGAACTAGCGGTTATTACAATGAGCAGTTCTTC. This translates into CASSSRTSGYYNEQFF.

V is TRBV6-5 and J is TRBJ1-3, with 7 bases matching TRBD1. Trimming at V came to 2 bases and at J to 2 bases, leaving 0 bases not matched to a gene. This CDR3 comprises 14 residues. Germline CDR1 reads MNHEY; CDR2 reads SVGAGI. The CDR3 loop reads CASSYGTAGNTIYF. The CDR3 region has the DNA TGTGCCAGCAGTTACGGGACAGCTGGAAACACCATATATTTT.

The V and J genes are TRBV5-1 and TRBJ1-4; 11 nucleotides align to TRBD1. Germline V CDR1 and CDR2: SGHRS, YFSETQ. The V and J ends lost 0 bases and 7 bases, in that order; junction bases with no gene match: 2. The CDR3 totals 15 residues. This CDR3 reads CASSLGTGGFEKLFF. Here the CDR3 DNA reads TGCGCCAGCAGCTTGGGGACAGGGGGCTTTGAAAAACTGTTTTTT.

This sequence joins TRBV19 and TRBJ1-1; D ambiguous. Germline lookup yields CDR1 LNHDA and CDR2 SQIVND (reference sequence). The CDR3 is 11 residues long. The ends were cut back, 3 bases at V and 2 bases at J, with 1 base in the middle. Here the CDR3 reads CASSINTEAFF. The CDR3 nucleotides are TGTGCCAGTAGTATTAACACTGAAGCTTTCTTT. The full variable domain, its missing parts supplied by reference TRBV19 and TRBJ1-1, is DGGITQSPKYLFRKEGQNVTLSCEQNLNHDAMYWYRQDPGQGLRLIYYSQIVNDFQKGDIAEGYSVSREKKESFPLTVTSAQKNPTAFYLCASSINTEAFFGQGTRLTVV.

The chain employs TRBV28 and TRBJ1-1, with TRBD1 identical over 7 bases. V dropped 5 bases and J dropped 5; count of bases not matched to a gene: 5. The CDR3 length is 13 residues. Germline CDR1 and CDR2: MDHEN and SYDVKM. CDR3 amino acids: CASSADRETEAFF. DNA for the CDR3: TGTGCCAGCAGTGCCGACAGGGAAACTGAAGCTTTCTTT.

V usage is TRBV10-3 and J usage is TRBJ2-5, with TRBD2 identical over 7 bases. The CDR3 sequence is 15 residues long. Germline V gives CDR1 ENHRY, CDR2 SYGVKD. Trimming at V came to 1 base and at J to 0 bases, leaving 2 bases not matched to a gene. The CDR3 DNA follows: TGTGCCATCAGTGAGTTAGGGACTAACCAAGAGACCCAGTACTTC. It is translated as CAISELGTNQETQYF.

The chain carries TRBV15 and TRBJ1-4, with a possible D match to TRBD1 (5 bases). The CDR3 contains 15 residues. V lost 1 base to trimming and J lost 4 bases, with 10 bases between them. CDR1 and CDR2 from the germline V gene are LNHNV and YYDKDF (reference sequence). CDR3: CATSRARQYNEKLFF. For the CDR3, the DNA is TGTGCCACCAGCAGAGCCCGACAGTATAATGAAAAACTGTTTTTT.

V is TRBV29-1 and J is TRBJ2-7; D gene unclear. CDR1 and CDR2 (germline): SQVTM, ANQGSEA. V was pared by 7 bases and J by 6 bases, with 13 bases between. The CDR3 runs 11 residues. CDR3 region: CSGGDFGEQYF. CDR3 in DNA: TGCAGCGGCGGAGACTTCGGCGAGCAGTACTTC.